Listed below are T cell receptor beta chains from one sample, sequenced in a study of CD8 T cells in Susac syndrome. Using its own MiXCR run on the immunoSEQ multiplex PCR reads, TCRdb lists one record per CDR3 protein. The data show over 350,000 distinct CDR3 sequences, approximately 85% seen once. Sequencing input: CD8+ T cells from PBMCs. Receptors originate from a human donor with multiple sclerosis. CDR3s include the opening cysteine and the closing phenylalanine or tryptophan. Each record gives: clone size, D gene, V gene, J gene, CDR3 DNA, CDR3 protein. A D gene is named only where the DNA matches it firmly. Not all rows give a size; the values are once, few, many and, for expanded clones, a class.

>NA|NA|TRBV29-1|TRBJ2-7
TGCAGCGTGAAGACATCCCAAACCCCTTACGAGCAGTACTTC
CSVKTSQTPYEQYF
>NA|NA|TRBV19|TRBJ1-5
TGTGCCAGTAGTATGGGGACGCCGAGCAATCAGCCCCAGCATTTT
CASSMGTPSNQPQHF
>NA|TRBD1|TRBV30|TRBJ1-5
TGTGCCTGGAGTGTTGGGACAGGGTTTTCGGGCAATCAGCCCCAGCATTTT
CAWSVGTGFSGNQPQHF
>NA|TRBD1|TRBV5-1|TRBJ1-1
TGCGCCAGCAGCTCGTCGGGGGACAGGGAGATGAACACTGAAGCTTTCTTT
CASSSSGDREMNTEAFF
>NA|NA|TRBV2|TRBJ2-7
TGTGCCAGCAGTCGCGGCACGGCGGGGTTGTACGAGCAGTACTTC
CASSRGTAGLYEQYF
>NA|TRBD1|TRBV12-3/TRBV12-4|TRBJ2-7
TGTGCCAGCAGCGCCGACAGGGTTGGTTACGAGCAGTACTTC
CASSADRVGYEQYF
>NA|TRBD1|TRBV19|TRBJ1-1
TGTGCCAGTAGTATCCTACAGGGGGCTGAAGCTTTCTTT
CASSILQGAEAFF
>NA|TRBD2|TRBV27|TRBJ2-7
TGTGCCAGCAGGACGGAACTAGCGGGCAAGTCCTACGAGCAGTACTTC
CASRTELAGKSYEQYF
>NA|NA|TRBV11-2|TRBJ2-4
TGTGCCAGCAGCTTATTAGGGGACATTCAGTACTTC
CASSLLGDIQYF
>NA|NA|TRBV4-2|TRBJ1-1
TGTGCCAGCAGCCCCCTATGGGGGGCGAACACTGAAGCTTTCTTT
CASSPLWGANTEAFF
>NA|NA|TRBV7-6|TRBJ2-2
TGTGCCAGCAGCTTATATCTTCTCGGAAACACCGGGGAGCTGTTTTTT
CASSLYLLGNTGELFF
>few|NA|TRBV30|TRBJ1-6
TGTGCCTGGAGCATACAGGGTATGGCTTCACCCCTCCACTTT
CAWSIQGMASPLHF
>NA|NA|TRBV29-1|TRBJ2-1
TGCAGCGTTGAAGGGGTCAGGGAGAGTTACTACAATGAGCAGTTCTTC
CSVEGVRESYYNEQFF
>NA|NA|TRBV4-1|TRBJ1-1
TGCGCCAGCAGCCAAGGGGTCGTGAACACTGAAGCTTTCTTT
CASSQGVVNTEAFF
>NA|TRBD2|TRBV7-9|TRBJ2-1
TGTGCCAGCAGCTTTTCCACGGGGGGGGATGAGCAGTTCTTC
CASSFSTGGDEQFF
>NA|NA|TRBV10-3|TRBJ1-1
TGTGCCATCAGACCAGGGGTAATGAACACTGAAGCTTTCTTT
CAIRPGVMNTEAFF